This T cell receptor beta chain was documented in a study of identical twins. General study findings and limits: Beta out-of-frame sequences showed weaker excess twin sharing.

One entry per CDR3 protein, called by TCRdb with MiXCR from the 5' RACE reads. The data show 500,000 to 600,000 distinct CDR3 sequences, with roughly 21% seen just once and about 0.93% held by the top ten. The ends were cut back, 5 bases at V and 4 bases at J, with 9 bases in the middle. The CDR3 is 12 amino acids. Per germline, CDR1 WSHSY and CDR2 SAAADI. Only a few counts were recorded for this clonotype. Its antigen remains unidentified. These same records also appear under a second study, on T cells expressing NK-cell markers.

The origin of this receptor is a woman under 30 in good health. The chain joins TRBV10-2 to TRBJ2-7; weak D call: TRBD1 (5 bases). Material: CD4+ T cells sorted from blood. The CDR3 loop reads CASSWGQYEQYF. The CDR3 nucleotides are TGCGCCAGCAGTTGGGGCCAGTACGAGCAGTACTTC.